These 21 T cell receptor beta chains share one sample of origin, sequenced in a study of cytomegalovirus exposure and HLA in healthy donors. The data were produced by immunoSEQ multiplex PCR, yet TCRdb's version contains in-frame clones alone and is incomplete. The table shows 150,000 to 250,000 clones, with roughly 77% occurring only once. Sequencing was carried out using PBMCs. The origin of the receptors is a woman aged 30 to 39 in good health and CMV-seronegative.

The chain carries TRBV6-4 and TRBJ1-1; no reliable D call. This CDR3 has 13 amino acids. The germline V and J ends were trimmed by 6 bases and 5 bases, with 13 bases remaining between them. Germline loops: CDR1 MRHNA, CDR2 SNTAGT. The chain's CDR3 is CASRRVSGTEAFF. CDR3 nucleotide sequence: TGTGCCAGCAGGAGGGTCTCGGGGACTGAAGCTTTCTTT.

This chain joins TRBV30 and TRBJ1-4; D perhaps matches TRBD1 (5 bases). CDR1 GTSNPN and CDR2 SVGIG come from the germline V gene (reference sequence). The CDR3 totals 17 residues. V lost 4 bases to trimming and J lost 2 bases, with 20 bases between them. The CDR3 spells CAWTIQGRGITNEKLFF. The CDR3 DNA follows: TGTGCCTGGACCATCCAGGGAAGGGGCATCACTAATGAAAAACTGTTTTTT. The variable domain in full, with the rest retrieved from reference TRBV30 and TRBJ1-4, is SQTIHQWPATLVQPVGSPLSLECTVEGTSNPNLYWYRQAAGRGLQLLFYSVGIGQISSEVPQNLSASRPQDRQFILSSKKLLLSDSGFYLCAWTIQGRGITNEKLFFGSGTQLSVL.

This chain joins TRBV6-5 and TRBJ2-5, with D possibly being TRBD1 (5 bases). The CDR3 length is 14 residues. Germline V CDR1 and CDR2: MNHEY, SVGAGI. Trimming took 2 bases from V and 1 from J, leaving 8 bases between them. The CDR3 DNA sequence: TGTGCCAGCAGTTACATCAGGGTCCAAGAGACCCAGTACTTC. Translation: CASSYIRVQETQYF.

V gene TRBV10-3 combines with J gene TRBJ1-2; D perhaps matches TRBD1 (6 bases). The V end lost 2 bases, the J end lost 6 bases, and 7 bases lay between the germline ends. The germline V gene has CDR1 ENHRY and CDR2 SYGVKD. The CDR3 extends over 12 amino acids. CDR3 sequence reads: CAISEEGDGYTF. CDR3 in DNA: TGTGCCATCAGTGAGGAGGGGGATGGCTACACCTTC.

The J gene is TRBJ1-5, the V gene TRBV6-6, with 9 nucleotides matching TRBD1. The V and J ends lost 5 bases and 4 bases, in that order; junction bases with no gene match: 6. Germline CDR1 reads MNHNY; CDR2 reads SVGAGI (reference sequence). The length of the CDR3 is 15 residues. The chain's CDR3 is CASSPGQGRNQPQHF. In nucleotides, the CDR3 is TGTGCCAGCAGTCCTGGACAGGGGAGAAATCAGCCCCAGCATTTT.

This clone was counted at least ten times. This rearrangement joins TRBV29-1 to TRBJ1-5; D remains ambiguous. Trimming shortened V by 7 bases and J by 1 base, and 8 bases separated the two germline ends. The CDR3 runs to 12 residues. CDR1 SQVTM and CDR2 ANQGSEA come from the germline V gene. The CDR3: CSAFLSNQPQHF. CDR3 coding DNA: TGCAGCGCCTTCCTCAGCAATCAGCCCCAGCATTTT.

This clone was counted only a few times. The rearrangement joins TRBV19 to TRBJ1-2; 10 bases are shared with TRBD1. This CDR3 has 15 amino acids. Looked up from germline, CDR1 is LNHDA and CDR2 is SQIVND (reference sequence). V trimming: 7 bases; J trimming: 1 base; junction bases outside the gene matches: 6. In DNA, the CDR3 is TGTGCCAGTAAGGTGGGACAGGGGAGTAACTATGGCTACACCTTC. It yields the protein CASKVGQGSNYGYTF.

The J gene is TRBJ2-4, the V gene TRBV2; TRBD2 matches at 11 bases. CDR1 and CDR2 from the germline V gene are SNHLY and FYNNEI. The V gene end was trimmed by 4 bases and the J gene end by 2 bases; junction bases not matched to a gene: 7. This CDR3 comprises 17 residues. The CDR3 bases are TGTGCCAGCAGTGCGGTTAGCGGGAGGGAACCCAAAAACATTCAGTACTTC. As protein: CASSAVSGREPKNIQYF. The full variable domain, with the rest looked up from reference TRBV2 and TRBJ2-4, is EPEVTQTPSHQVTQMGQEVILRCVPISNHLYFYWYRQILGQKVEFLVSFYNNEISEKSEIFDDQFSVERPDGSNFTLKIRSTKLEDSAMYFCASSAVSGREPKNIQYFGAGTRLSVL.

The chain uses TRBV5-1 and TRBJ2-7; D uncertain. With 4 bases removed from V and 0 bases from J, the gap between germline ends came to 5 bases. The CDR3 extends over 12 amino acids. Germline lookup yields CDR1 SGHRS and CDR2 YFSETQ. The CDR3 region is CASSPSSYEQYF. DNA for the CDR3: TGCGCCAGCAGCCCTAGCTCCTACGAGCAGTACTTC. The full variable domain, with the rest looked up from reference TRBV5-1 and TRBJ2-7, is KAGVTQTPRYLIKTRGQQVTLSCSPISGHRSVSWYQQTPGQGLQFLFEYFSETQRNKGNFPGRFSGRQFSNSRSEMNVSTLELGDSALYLCASSPSSYEQYFGPGTRLTVT.

The chain has TRBV7-3 and TRBJ2-3; TRBD2 matches at 16 bases. The germline gives CDR1 SGHTA, CDR2 FQGTGA. The CDR3 contains 16 residues. Trimming at V came to 5 bases and at J to 6 bases, leaving 5 bases not matched to a gene. The CDR3 coding sequence is TGTGCCAGCAGCCACGGGACTAGCGGGGGGGCCGATACGCAGTATTTT. Translating it yields CASSHGTSGGADTQYF.

The chain couples TRBV30 to TRBJ1-2; a possible D gene is TRBD1 (6 bases). This CDR3 region has 14 residues. Trimming shortened V by 0 bases and J by 3 bases, and 11 bases separated the two germline ends. Germline loops: CDR1 GTSNPN, CDR2 SVGIG (reference sequence). The CDR3 sequence: CAWSVGGQYYGYTF. The CDR3 DNA sequence: TGTGCCTGGAGTGTAGGAGGACAGTACTATGGCTACACCTTC.

The chain carries TRBV7-9 and TRBJ2-2, with 10 bases fitting TRBD2. The V gene end was trimmed by 4 bases and the J gene end by 4 bases; junction bases not matched to a gene: 3. The CDR3 consists of 15 residues. Germline assignment: CDR1 SEHNR and CDR2 FQNEAQ (reference sequence). The CDR3 region is CASSSLAGATGELFF. CDR3 in DNA: TGTGCCAGCAGCTCCCTAGCGGGAGCCACCGGGGAGCTGTTTTTT.

V gene TRBV2 combines with J gene TRBJ1-1; no clear D gene. Per the germline V gene, CDR1 is SNHLY and CDR2 is FYNNEI. With 3 bases removed from V and 8 bases from J, the gap between germline ends came to 10 bases. CDR3 length: 12 residues. The CDR3 sequence: CASSDGRREAFF. CDR3 sequence (DNA): TGTGCCAGCAGTGATGGGCGGAGGGAAGCTTTCTTT.

The chain has TRBV28 and TRBJ2-3; D might be TRBD2 (6 bases). CDR1 and CDR2 (germline): MDHEN, SYDVKM. The CDR3 is made up of 17 amino acids. V dropped 6 bases and J dropped 2 bases, with 21 bases sitting between them. The CDR3: CASRPTGIGGVTDTQYF. Written as DNA, the CDR3 is TGTGCCAGCAGACCTACAGGAATCGGCGGGGTCACAGATACGCAGTATTTT.

There are a few counts of this clone. The junction does not match germline at one end; this may be a read error. The chain combines TRBV30 with TRBJ2-3, with 7 bases fitting TRBD2. Germline-derived CDR1 and CDR2 are GTSNPN and SVGIG (reference sequence). The CDR3 is made up of 15 amino acids. The CDR3 region is CAWSKIAGRSDTKYF. The CDR3 coding sequence is TGTGCCTGGAGTAAAATAGCGGGTCGCTCAGATACGAAGTATTTT.

This CDR3 reads CASSPQLAGANEQFF. The CDR3 region has the DNA TGTGCCAGCTCACCACAGCTAGCGGGGGCCAATGAGCAGTTCTTC. The chain recombines TRBV18 with TRBJ2-1; 10 bases agree with TRBD2. Per the germline V gene, CDR1 is KGHSH and CDR2 is LQKENI. V shed 1 base, J shed 6 bases, and the junction held 3 bases outside the gene matches. This CDR3 is 15 amino acids long.

This clone has only a few counts. The J gene is TRBJ2-2, the V gene TRBV18; no definite D call. Germline V gene lookup returns CDR1 KGHSH and CDR2 LQKENI. The CDR3 has 15 residues. V was pared by 2 bases and J by 0 bases, with 7 bases between. The CDR3 here is CASSPGQANTGELFF. In DNA, the CDR3 is TGTGCCAGCTCACCAGGGCAGGCGAACACCGGGGAGCTGTTTTTT.

This clone came up a few times. The chain joins TRBV4-1 to TRBJ2-7; 12 positions match TRBD2. CDR3 length equals 16 residues. Trimming removed 0 bases from V and 4 bases from J; junction bases left unmatched: 4. In germline, CDR1 is MGHRA, CDR2 YSYEKL. The CDR3 coding sequence is TGCGCCAGCAGCCAAGATCCGACTAGCGGGAGATACGAGCAGTACTTC. Translated, it gives CASSQDPTSGRYEQYF.

This sequence joins TRBV4-1 and TRBJ2-7, with 11 bases lining up with TRBD1. Germline CDR1 reads MGHRA; CDR2 reads YSYEKL. The CDR3 has 15 amino acids. V was clipped by 5 bases and J by 2 bases; unmatched bases: 5. CDR3 in amino acids: CASSLGQGATYEQYF. In nucleotides, the CDR3 is TGCGCCAGCAGCTTAGGACAGGGGGCTACCTACGAGCAGTACTTC.

This chain connects TRBV13 to TRBJ2-7; D might be TRBD2 (6 bases). The CDR3 length is 14 residues. Looked up from germline, CDR1 is PRHDT and CDR2 is FYEKMQ (reference sequence). V was clipped by 3 bases and J by 7 bases, with 16 bases between them. The CDR3 DNA is TGTGCCAGCAGCTTCACGGGCCTCGGGGGTGAGCAGTACTTC. Translated: CASSFTGLGGEQYF. The full variable domain, in which reference TRBV13 and TRBJ2-7 provide the parts outside the CDR3, is AAGVIQSPRHLIKEKRETATLKCYPIPRHDTVYWYQQGPGQDPQFLISFYEKMQSDKGSIPDRFSAQQFSDYHSELNMSSLELGDSALYFCASSFTGLGGEQYFGPGTRLTVT.

V and J are TRBV11-2 and TRBJ1-1; D not resolved. With 0 bases removed from V and 4 bases from J, the gap between germline ends came to 9 bases. CDR3 length: 14 amino acids. Germline values: CDR1 SGHAT, CDR2 FQNNGV. The CDR3 DNA reads as TGTGCCAGCAGCTTAGAGCCCGGTTCCACTGAAGCTTTCTTT. Translating gives CASSLEPGSTEAFF.